These 8 T cell receptor beta chains originate from one sample sequenced in a study of blood T cells in healthy people across ages. A second about 7 to 11 cycle PCR used barcoded and J-beta primers. TCRdb re-called the 5' RACE reads with MiXCR, one entry per CDR3 protein. Of around 800,000 distinct CDR3 sequences listed, less than 60% are singletons. Sequencing input: blood. The receptor source for this set is a man aged 80 or over in good health.

The chain is built from TRBV2 and TRBJ2-7; possibly TRBD1 or TRBD2 for D (5 bases each). Trimming removed 4 bases from V and 0 bases from J, with 16 bases in between. The CDR3 extends over 16 amino acids. In germline, CDR1 is SNHLY, CDR2 FYNNEI. The CDR3 bases are TGTGCCAGCAGTGGGTTCGGGACCACTGGCTCCTACGAGCAGTACTTC. Encoded protein: CASSGFGTTGSYEQYF.

The chain carries TRBV18 and TRBJ1-5; 7 bases are shared with TRBD1. The V gene end was trimmed by 2 bases and the J gene end by 3 bases; junction bases not matched to a gene: 4. CDR1 and CDR2 (germline): KGHSH, LQKENI. The CDR3 runs 15 residues. The CDR3 DNA reads TGTGCCAGCTCACCATCAACAGGGGACAATCAGCCCCAGCATTTT. Translated, it gives CASSPSTGDNQPQHF.

The chain couples TRBV29-1 to TRBJ2-4, with unresolved D. The CDR3 spans 11 residues. In germline, CDR1 is SQVTM, CDR2 ANQGSEA. V shed 4 bases and J shed 13 bases, with 14 bases lying between them. The CDR3 sequence: CSVGLGGEQYF. The CDR3 DNA reads TGCAGCGTTGGGTTGGGCGGAGAGCAGTACTTC.

This clonotype was counted a few times. The V gene is TRBV6-5, the J gene TRBJ1-6; D not resolved. The CDR3 consists of 15 residues. Germline CDR1 MNHEY, CDR2 SVGAGI. V was shortened by 7 bases and J by 7 bases, with 17 bases between the two germline ends. This chain's CDR3 is CASTPGIQRNSPLHF. As DNA, the CDR3 is TGTGCCAGCACCCCCGGGATACAGCGAAATTCACCCCTCCACTTT.

This clonotype was observed a handful of times. The chain combines TRBV28 with TRBJ2-5; D perhaps matches TRBD2 (5 bases). V shed 7 bases and J shed 11 bases, with 20 bases lying between them. CDR3 length: 13 residues. The germline CDR1 and CDR2 sequences are MDHEN and SYDVKM. CDR3 amino acids: CASTVGNKDEQYF. The CDR3 coding sequence is TGTGCCAGCACTGTCGGGAATAAGGATGAGCAGTACTTC.

This clonotype was found a few times. V gene TRBV9 combines with J gene TRBJ2-7; 8 bases match TRBD1. In germline, CDR1 is SGDLS, CDR2 YYNGEE. V was clipped by 7 bases and J by 0 bases; unmatched bases: 12. The CDR3 runs to 16 residues. In DNA, the CDR3 is TGTGCCAGCGGGCCCCCGATCCAGGGGGCCTCCTACGAGCAGTACTTC. Encoded protein: CASGPPIQGASYEQYF.

The J gene is TRBJ2-1, the V gene TRBV27; D not resolved. Looked up from germline, CDR1 is MNHEY and CDR2 is SMNVEV (reference sequence). Trimming stripped 8 bases from V and 0 bases from J, with 11 bases between. The CDR3 is made up of 14 amino acids. CDR3 nucleotides: TGTGCCAGCGCCAGGCAGAGCTCCTACAATGAGCAGTTCTTC. Protein sequence: CASARQSSYNEQFF.

Details on this clonotype: At one end, the junction sequence differs from germline, possibly due to a read error. The CDR3 coding sequence is TGTACCAGCAGCTTGGGGGGGAAGTTTAATCAGCCCCAGCATTTT. It yields the protein CTSSLGGKFNQPQHF. This sequence joins TRBV11-2 and TRBJ1-5; D is possibly TRBD1 (5 bases). The CDR3 runs to 15 residues. The germline gives CDR1 SGHAT, CDR2 FQNNGV.